This T cell receptor (beta chain) was documented in a study of cytomegalovirus exposure and HLA in healthy donors. Study at large: Findings of an earlier analysis included roughly 120 million unique TCR beta sequences from some 200 million T cells.

Germline V gene data show CDR1 as LGHNA and CDR2 as YSLEER. The CDR3 sequence is 14 residues long. The germline V and J ends were trimmed by 4 bases and 2 bases, with 10 bases remaining between them. It was with 60 Vbeta and 13 Jbeta primers that the PCR ran. Assay: immunoSEQ multiplex PCR; the TCRdb copy retains only in-frame clones and omits some. The sample's table shows 200,000 to 250,000 clones. Broader study findings: HLA restriction was apparent for most CMV-associated TCR beta chains in a later analysis. A prior analysis recorded that most TCR beta V segments were productive about 87% or about 30% of the time. The study listed 164 cytomegalovirus-associated TCR beta chains.

Of note for this clone: Its antigen is still unknown.

The sequenced sample consisted of PBMCs. This chain joins TRBV4-3 and TRBJ2-3; D not certain. The origin of this receptor is a woman aged 25 to 45 in good health and CMV-seropositive. As DNA, the CDR3 is TGCGCCAGCAGCCCCGACTCGACCACAGATACGCAGTATTTT. Protein: CASSPDSTTDTQYF.